The 8 T cell receptor beta chains in this list originate from one sample, sequenced in a study of glioma-infiltrating T cells. Amplification of TCR alpha and beta CDR3 regions from RNA used iRepertoire nested multiplex PCR. Via MiXCR, TCRdb re-called the multiplex PCR reads, giving one row per CDR3 protein. The data contain approximately 89,000 distinct CDR3 sequences, about 23% of them seen just once; the ten biggest clones take up about 6.7%. Input material: glioma tissue, nonneoplastic brain tissue, or PBMCs (not recorded which). The receptor source for this set is a human donor with low-grade glioma or glioblastoma, undergoing nonglioma brain surgery, or in good health (not recorded which).

This clonotype came up a few times. This chain's CDR3 is CASSSWASGANVLTF. In DNA form, the CDR3 reads TGTGCCAGCAGCTCATGGGCCTCTGGGGCCAACGTCCTGACTTTC. This chain links TRBV7-6 with TRBJ2-6; D unclear. In germline, CDR1 is SGHVS, CDR2 FNYEAQ. The CDR3 covers 15 residues. V dropped 4 bases and J dropped 0 bases, with 7 bases sitting between them.

This clonotype was detected many times. The rearrangement joins TRBV12-3 or TRBV12-4 to TRBJ2-3; D may be TRBD1 (6 bases). The CDR3 is 15 residues long. Trimming cost V 5 bases and J 1 base, with 13 bases left between them. This chain's CDR3 is CASSPYSGGTDTQYF. In nucleotides, the CDR3 is TGTGCCAGCAGTCCTTACTCAGGGGGCACAGATACGCAGTATTTT.

The chain is built from TRBV5-1 and TRBJ1-5; D gene ambiguous. V was trimmed by 4 bases and J by 0 bases, leaving 11 bases between them. Germline V gene lookup returns CDR1 SGHRS and CDR2 YFSETQ. The CDR3 totals 15 residues. The DNA of the CDR3 is TGCGCCAGCAGCCCGCGACCGAATAGCAATCAGCCCCAGCATTTT. Residues: CASSPRPNSNQPQHF.

This clonotype appeared a few times. The V call is TRBV19, the J call TRBJ1-3; D may be TRBD1 (5 bases). CDR3 size: 16 residues. Germline CDR1 and CDR2: LNHDA and SQIVND (reference sequence). The germline V and J ends were trimmed by 8 bases and 7 bases, with 24 bases remaining between them. This chain's CDR3 is CASREPYGGPGNTIYF. The CDR3 DNA reads as TGTGCCAGTCGAGAACCATACGGGGGACCGGGGAACACCATATATTTT. The entire variable domain, with the rest obtained from reference TRBV19 and TRBJ1-3, is as follows: DGGITQSPKYLFRKEGQNVTLSCEQNLNHDAMYWYRQDPGQGLRLIYYSQIVNDFQKGDIAEGYSVSREKKESFPLTVTSAQKNPTAFYLCASREPYGGPGNTIYFGEGSWLTVV.

This clonotype was seen at least ten times. This chain joins TRBV6-5 and TRBJ2-5, with 9 positions matching TRBD2. CDR3 length: 15 amino acids. The V segment lost 2 bases and the J segment 5 bases; nucleotides outside the gene matches: 6. CDR1 is MNHEY and CDR2 is SVGAGI in the germline V gene. Here the CDR3 reads CASSYEAGGPETQYF. In DNA form, the CDR3 reads TGTGCCAGCAGTTACGAGGCGGGGGGGCCGGAGACCCAGTACTTC.

This rearrangement joins TRBV30 to TRBJ1-1; D is unresolved. V lost 3 bases, J lost 5 bases, and 10 bases lay in between. Germline loops: CDR1 GTSNPN, CDR2 SVGIG (reference sequence). This CDR3 contains 12 residues. In DNA form, the CDR3 reads TGTGCCTGGAGCCGGACCGCTACTGAAGCTTTCTTT. It yields the protein CAWSRTATEAFF.

In this sample, this clonotype turned up many times. Given a much more abundant clone one base away, this may be a read error. This rearrangement joins TRBV6-6 to TRBJ2-6; D uncertain. The CDR3 totals 13 residues. V lost 0 bases to trimming and J lost 3 bases, with 0 bases between them. Germline V gene lookup returns CDR1 MNHNY and CDR2 SVGAGI (reference sequence). CDR3 residues: CASSYSGANVLTF. The DNA for the CDR3 is TGTGCCAGCAGTTACTCTGGGGCCAACGTCCTGACTTTC.

Many counts were recorded for this clonotype. The rearrangement links TRBV7-7 to TRBJ2-2; 7 bases fit TRBD1. CDR3 size: 15 residues. Germline CDR1 reads SSHAT; CDR2 reads FNYEAQ (reference sequence). Trimming cost V 1 base and J 3 bases; bases outside gene matches: 2. For the CDR3, the DNA is TGTGCCAGCAGCTTAGTCGGGACAGACACCGGGGAGCTGTTTTTT. Translation gives CASSLVGTDTGELFF.